Listed below are T cell receptor beta chains from one sample, sequenced in a study of T cells in Graves' hyperthyroidism and ophthalmopathy. A single record per CDR3 protein comes from TCRdb applying MiXCR to the multiplex PCR reads. Here the sample spans fewer than 350,000 distinct CDR3 sequences, approximately 22% being singletons. Sequencing was carried out using blood. The origin of the receptors is a woman in her forties or fifties with Graves' hyperthyroidism. Each CDR3 is given with its conserved first and last residue. The D gene is left open where the match is weak. Size tells how often a clone was seen (once, few, many) or the class of an expanded clone, and some rows leave it out.

J,size,D,V,CDR3,DNA
TRBJ2-3,NA,NA,TRBV10-3,CATTEGWDTQYF,TGTGCCACGACGGAAGGATGGGATACGCAGTATTTT
TRBJ2-7,NA,NA,TRBV4-1,CASSQADTTYEQYF,TGCGCCAGCAGCCAAGCTGACACTACCTACGAGCAGTACTTC
TRBJ1-2,many,NA,TRBV12-3/TRBV12-4,CASSFGGAGYGYTF,TGTGCCAGCAGTTTCGGGGGCGCGGGCTATGGCTACACCTTC
TRBJ2-7,many,TRBD2,TRBV4-2,CASSQGLAGGLYEQYF,TGTGCCAGCAGCCAAGGACTAGCGGGGGGACTATACGAGCAGTACTTC
TRBJ1-1,NA,TRBD1,TRBV28,CASSSRRQGAGMNTEAFF,TGTGCCAGCAGTTCCCGCAGACAGGGGGCAGGGATGAACACTGAAGCTTTCTTT
TRBJ1-1,many,TRBD1,TRBV18,CASSPQGAGTEAFF,TGTGCCAGCTCACCACAGGGGGCGGGTACTGAAGCTTTCTTT
TRBJ2-3,many,TRBD1,TRBV7-8,CASSTGQGTDTQYF,TGTGCCAGCAGCACGGGACAGGGAACAGATACGCAGTATTTT
TRBJ1-4,NA,TRBD1,TRBV27,CASSLLSGTGVEKLFF,TGTGCCAGCAGTTTACTTTCCGGGACAGGGGTTGAAAAACTGTTTTTT
TRBJ2-5,many,NA,TRBV20-1,CSARGVSWAQETQYF,TGCAGTGCTAGAGGGGTCAGTTGGGCCCAAGAGACCCAGTACTTC
TRBJ1-5,once,NA,TRBV30,CAWSVRPDQPQHF,TGTGCCTGGAGTGTACGCCCCGATCAGCCCCAGCATTTT
TRBJ1-2,many,NA,TRBV27,CASSFSTVANYGYTF,TGTGCCAGCAGTTTCAGTACAGTAGCTAACTATGGCTACACCTTC
TRBJ1-1,few,NA,TRBV27,CASSLPEGAEAFF,TGTGCCAGCAGTTTACCTGAGGGGGCTGAAGCTTTCTTT
TRBJ1-1,NA,TRBD1,TRBV2,CASRVSDRANTEAFF,TGTGCCAGCAGGGTATCGGACAGGGCGAACACTGAAGCTTTCTTT
TRBJ1-2,many,TRBD1,TRBV20-1,CSASPGQGRINYGYTF,TGCAGTGCTAGTCCGGGACAGGGTAGAATTAACTATGGCTACACCTTC
TRBJ2-7,NA,NA,TRBV4-1,CASSQRGTEGPYEQYF,TGCGCCAGCAGCCAGAGGGGGACCGAGGGTCCTTACGAGCAGTACTTC
TRBJ2-7,many,NA,TRBV6-1,CASSDRGEAGVSYEQYF,TGTGCCAGCAGTGACAGGGGTGAGGCGGGGGTCTCCTACGAGCAGTACTTC
TRBJ1-4,few,TRBD1,TRBV5-5,CASSPGTGRKKLFF,TGTGCCAGCAGTCCCGGGACAGGGAGGAAAAAACTGTTTTTT
TRBJ2-3,few,TRBD2,TRBV2,CASKPGTSDTDTQYF,TGTGCCAGCAAACCCGGGACTAGCGATACAGATACGCAGTATTTT
TRBJ2-2,many,TRBD1,TRBV12-5,CASARTGNGELFF,TGTGCTAGTGCCCGGACAGGGAACGGGGAGCTGTTTTTT
TRBJ2-3,NA,TRBD2,TRBV29-1,CSARTSTSTQYF,TGCAGCGCACGGACTAGCACTAGTACGCAGTATTTT
TRBJ2-3,many,NA,TRBV3-1,CASSQSRRDTQYF,TGTGCCAGCAGCCAGTCCCGACGAGATACGCAGTATTTT
TRBJ2-3,many,TRBD1,TRBV7-2,CASSFPAGQGALGDTQYF,TGTGCCAGCAGCTTCCCAGCGGGACAGGGGGCATTAGGGGATACGCAGTATTTT
TRBJ2-6,few,NA,TRBV7-9,CASSPFAHQSGANVLTF,TGTGCCAGCAGCCCCTTTGCCCACCAATCTGGGGCCAACGTCCTGACTTTC
TRBJ2-3,many,NA,TRBV30,CAWSIRSFLDVDTQYF,TGTGCCTGGAGTATTAGGTCGTTTCTAGACGTGGATACGCAGTATTTT
TRBJ2-7,NA,TRBD2,TRBV5-1,CASSPSGTSTYEQYF,TGCGCCAGCAGCCCAAGCGGGACTAGCACCTACGAGCAGTACTTC
TRBJ2-4,NA,NA,TRBV6-1,CASSEQGGRKNIQYF,TGTGCCAGCAGTGAACAGGGGGGGCGCAAAAACATTCAGTACTTC
TRBJ2-2,NA,TRBD1,TRBV7-9,CASSARQGAVSGELFF,TGTGCCAGCAGCGCCCGACAGGGGGCGGTTTCCGGGGAGCTGTTTTTT
TRBJ2-7,few,TRBD2,TRBV27,CASSPGLAGGPQQYF,TGTGCCAGCAGTCCTGGACTAGCGGGAGGGCCCCAGCAGTACTTC
TRBJ1-6,few,NA,TRBV12-3/TRBV12-4,CASSLVGVGNSPPHF,NA
TRBJ1-6,NA,NA,TRBV5-1,CASAQLNSPLHF,TGCGCCAGCGCCCAGTTAAATTCACCCCTCCACTTT
TRBJ2-6,once,TRBD2,TRBV6-1,CACREGSGANVLTF,TGTGCCTGCCGGGAGGGGAGTGGGGCCAACGTCCTGACTTTC
TRBJ2-2,few,TRBD1,TRBV28,CASSFRWDRGRIGELFF,TGTGCCAGCAGTTTCCGTTGGGACAGGGGGCGCATCGGGGAGCTGTTTTTT
TRBJ1-1,few,NA,TRBV18,CASSPQAWAATEAFF,TGTGCCAGCTCACCACAGGCCTGGGCAGCCACTGAAGCTTTCTTT
TRBJ1-2,few,NA,TRBV6-1,CASSESTTYGYTF,TGTGCCAGCAGTGAAAGTACGACCTATGGCTACACCTTC
TRBJ2-7,few,NA,TRBV7-9,CASSSSLLYEQYF,TGTGCCAGCAGCTCTTCTCTGCTTTACGAGCAGTACTTC
TRBJ2-3,NA,TRBD1,TRBV5-1,CASSFSTGTGTDTQYF,TGCGCCAGCAGCTTCTCGACAGGGACGGGGACAGATACGCAGTATTTT
TRBJ2-5,many,TRBD2,TRBV7-2,CASSLSSGGKETQYF,TGTGCCAGCAGCTTATCTAGCGGGGGCAAAGAGACCCAGTACTTC
TRBJ2-1,few,NA,TRBV11-2,CASSHNWGKLNEQFF,TGTGCCAGCAGCCATAACTGGGGGAAACTCAATGAGCAGTTCTTC
TRBJ1-2,many,NA,TRBV20-1,CSATSGGAAVYGYTF,TGCAGTGCTACCAGTGGGGGGGCCGCGGTCTATGGCTACACCTTC
TRBJ2-5,many,NA,TRBV28,CASSLMWGGMKTQYF,TGTGCCAGCAGTTTGATGTGGGGGGGCATGAAGACCCAGTACTTC
TRBJ2-3,NA,TRBD2,TRBV4-1,CASSQEREGDTQYF,TGCGCCAGCAGCCAAGAGAGGGAGGGTGATACGCAGTATTTT
TRBJ2-7,many,TRBD2,TRBV5-1,CASSPGLAGVYYEQYF,TGCGCCAGCAGCCCGGGACTAGCGGGAGTTTACTACGAGCAGTACTTC
TRBJ2-1,NA,TRBD2,TRBV15,CATSRESGGRQFF,TGTGCCACCAGCAGAGAGTCGGGAGGCCGGCAGTTCTTC
TRBJ2-5,once,TRBD2,TRBV11-2,CASRGPREGKETQYF,TGTGCCAGCAGAGGCCCGCGGGAGGGGAAAGAGACCCAGTACTTC
TRBJ1-1,NA,TRBD1,TRBV20-1,CSARTGGPYTEAFF,TGCAGTGCTAGAACAGGGGGACCCTACACTGAAGCTTTCTTT
TRBJ2-3,many,TRBD2,TRBV20-1,CSAPRGVTTDTQYF,TGCAGTGCTCCTCGGGGGGTTACCACAGATACGCAGTATTTT